This TCR beta chain was recorded in a study of human T cells and chemical hapten exposure. Time point meaning: pre-sensitization, week 0. The treatment here: therapeutic diphenylcyclopropenone sensitization with weekly scalp DPC. Details on this clonotype: The target antigen is unknown.

The V gene's germline CDR1 is LGHNA and CDR2 YNFKEQ. Trimming removed 0 bases from V and 2 bases from J; junction bases left unmatched: 2. The CDR3 covers 15 residues. Using its own MiXCR run on the RACE reads, TCRdb lists one record per CDR3 protein. The sample lists about 180,000 distinct CDR3 sequences; 25% to 30% were seen once. Overall study results and limits: Unchanged with DPC sensitization were TCRs above 1 in 1000 frequency.

The sample here was whole blood, taken in connection with sensitization to the hapten diphenylcyclopropenone (DPC). The source is a woman aged 25 to 39 with alopecia areata. Some clones in this sample may be carry-over from other donors' samples. The V and J genes are TRBV4-2 and TRBJ2-5; 8 bases fit TRBD1. The CDR3 sequence is CASSQEQGAQETQYF. The CDR3 region has the DNA TGTGCCAGCAGCCAAGAGCAGGGGGCTCAAGAGACCCAGTACTTC.